These T cell receptor beta chains were read from a single sample in a study of regulatory T cells in long-lasting Graves disease. TCRdb recomputed calls from the multiplex PCR reads with MiXCR, one row per CDR3 protein. Found here are 400,000 or so distinct CDR3 sequences, around 20% of them singletons; the top ten hold around 21%. The sample consisted of peripheral blood mononuclear cells (PBMCs), taken when the disease was refractory, from a patient treated with antithyroid drugs. The source of these receptors is a female donor with Graves disease. CDR3s include the opening cysteine and the closing phenylalanine or tryptophan. A D gene is named only where the DNA matches it firmly. Clone size is not always given. Where it is, it says once, few, many or a class for expanded clones.

clone size	D gene	V gene	J gene	CDR3 length	CDR3 protein	CDR3 DNA
once	-	TRBV12-3/TRBV12-4	TRBJ2-7	19	CASILFRWGLHKSNYEQYF	TGTGCCAGCATCCTTTTTCGCTGGGGACTCCATAAGTCTAACTACGAGCAGTACTTC
-	-	TRBV7-2	TRBJ2-6	16	CASSSPRQTGANVLTF	TGTGCCAGCAGCTCCCCCCGACAAACTGGGGCCAACGTCCTGACTTTC
-	TRBD1	TRBV7-2	TRBJ1-6	20	CASSFTNRREGTGRGSPLHF	TGTGCCAGCAGCTTCACGAACCGACGGGAAGGGACAGGACGCGGGTCACCCCTCCACTTT
many	-	TRBV20-1	TRBJ2-5	13	CSASQRNQETQYF	TGCAGTGCTAGTCAGCGGAACCAAGAGACCCAGTACTTC
few	-	TRBV19	TRBJ2-7	13	CASSINLVEEQYF	TGTGCCAGTAGTATTAATCTGGTGGAGGAGCAGTACTTC
-	-	TRBV19	TRBJ2-1	15	CASSISGSSYNEQFF	TGTGCCAGTAGTATTTCGGGATCATCCTACAATGAGCAGTTCTTC
-	TRBD2	TRBV3-1	TRBJ2-1	16	CASSRAPAGDRNEQFF	TGTGCCAGCAGTCGGGCTCCCGCGGGAGATCGGAATGAGCAGTTCTTC
-	TRBD1	TRBV18	TRBJ2-7	15	CASSPRTGAADEQYF	TGTGCCAGCTCACCAAGAACAGGGGCGGCGGACGAGCAGTACTTC
-	TRBD1	TRBV19	TRBJ2-2	16	CASSSHRGLNTGELFF	TGTGCCAGTAGTTCTCACAGGGGCCTGAACACCGGGGAGCTGTTTTTT
few	-	TRBV6-1	TRBJ2-2	13	CASSYGHVGELFF	TGTGCCAGCAGTTACGGTCATGTTGGGGAGCTGTTTTTT
many	-	TRBV6-1	TRBJ1-6	14	CASSESQGGSPLHF	TGTGCCAGCAGTGAAAGTCAGGGTGGCTCACCCCTCCACTTT
many	TRBD2	TRBV12-3/TRBV12-4	TRBJ2-2	17	CASSTRLAGDNTGELFF	TGTGCCAGCAGTACTAGACTAGCGGGGGACAACACCGGGGAGCTGTTTTTT
many	-	TRBV28	TRBJ2-2	15	CASSYGTALTGELFF	TGTGCCAGCAGTTACGGGACCGCGTTAACCGGGGAGCTGTTTTTT
few	-	TRBV19	TRBJ1-5	13	CASREYSNQPQHF	TGTGCCAGTAGGGAATATAGCAATCAGCCCCAGCATTTT
many	-	TRBV25-1	TRBJ2-7	13	CASSDVMGYEQYF	TGTGCCAGCAGCGACGTCATGGGCTACGAGCAGTACTTC
few	TRBD2	TRBV6-1	TRBJ2-2	14	CASIPGGNTGELFF	TGTGCCAGCATCCCGGGGGGGAACACCGGGGAGCTGTTTTTT
few	TRBD1	TRBV19	TRBJ1-5	13	CASLDRGHSTQHF	TGTGCCTCCCTGGACAGGGGGCATTCGACCCAGCATTTT
many	TRBD1	TRBV20-1	TRBJ1-1	12	CSPQGLNTEAFF	TGCAGTCCACAGGGGTTGAACACTGAAGCTTTCTTT
-	TRBD2	TRBV28	TRBJ2-7	14	CASTAGTSPWEQYF	TGTGCCAGCACGGCCGGGACTAGCCCTTGGGAGCAGTACTTC
few	-	TRBV13	TRBJ1-1	15	CASSLVGHRFPEAFF	TGTGCCAGCAGCTTAGTGGGCCACAGGTTCCCTGAAGCTTTCTTT
few	TRBD2	TRBV5-1	TRBJ2-1	16	CASSLGGEGSHNEQFF	TGCGCCAGCAGCTTGGGGGGGGAGGGCTCTCACAATGAGCAGTTCTTC
many	-	TRBV5-6	TRBJ1-2	15	CASSLALAEDYGYTF	TGTGCCAGCAGCTTGGCCTTGGCGGAGGACTATGGCTACACCTTC
few	-	TRBV19	TRBJ1-1	15	CASSRGLILNTEAFF	TGTGCCAGTAGCCGGGGCCTGATCTTGAACACTGAAGCTTTCTTT
few	-	TRBV6-5	TRBJ1-1	15	CASSYSWVGNTEAFF	TGTGCCAGCAGTTACTCGTGGGTTGGGAACACTGAAGCTTTCTTT
many	TRBD1	TRBV6-1	TRBJ2-6	16	CASSRQGPAGANVLTF	TGTGCCAGCAGTCGACAGGGACCGGCCGGGGCCAACGTCCTGACTTTC
many	-	TRBV20-1	TRBJ2-7	15	CSARDRESFSYEQYF	TGCAGTGCTAGAGATCGGGAGTCGTTCTCCTACGAGCAGTACTTC
few	-	TRBV6-1	TRBJ1-5	13	CASSDRTDQPQHF	TGTGCCAGCAGTGACCGGACGGATCAGCCCCAGCATTTT
many	-	TRBV27	TRBJ1-1	15	CASSPYAGLNTEAFF	TGTGCCAGCAGTCCCTATGCAGGGCTGAACACTGAAGCTTTCTTT
few	TRBD1	TRBV6-5	TRBJ2-7	16	CASSYSRAGGAYEQYF	TGTGCCAGCAGTTACTCCCGAGCAGGGGGCGCCTACGAGCAGTACTTC
-	TRBD2	TRBV7-2	TRBJ2-1	16	CASSSSPGLAYNEQFF	TGTGCCAGCAGCTCCTCCCCCGGACTAGCTTACAATGAGCAGTTCTTC
many	-	TRBV7-2	TRBJ2-7	15	CASSLGQLLTYEQYF	TGTGCCAGCAGCTTAGGACAGCTCCTCACCTACGAGCAGTACTTC
-	TRBD1	TRBV2	TRBJ1-2	17	CASSPGTGIFRDYGYTF	TGTGCCAGCAGCCCCGGGACAGGGATTTTCCGGGACTATGGCTACACCTTC
few	-	TRBV20-1	TRBJ1-1	12	CSASGAQGWAFF	TGCAGTGCTAGCGGGGCACAAGGGTGGGCTTTCTTT
many	-	TRBV12-3/TRBV12-4	TRBJ2-7	14	CASSLLEGTYEQYF	TGTGCCAGCAGTTTACTAGAAGGGACCTACGAGCAGTACTTC
-	-	TRBV7-2	TRBJ2-7	15	CASSPPVVQYYEQYF	TGTGCCAGCAGCCCCCCAGTGGTTCAGTACTACGAGCAGTACTTC
few	-	TRBV12-3/TRBV12-4	TRBJ2-2	14	CASSPWMNTGELFF	TGTGCCAGCAGCCCATGGATGAACACCGGGGAGCTGTTTTTT
many	TRBD2	TRBV29-1	TRBJ2-7	13	CSVGLAGEGEQYF	TGCAGCGTTGGCCTAGCGGGAGAGGGCGAGCAGTACTTC
many	TRBD1	TRBV28	TRBJ1-3	15	CASSLGQLSGNTIYF	TGTGCCAGCAGTTTGGGACAGCTCTCTGGAAACACCATATATTTT
-	TRBD2	TRBV11-2	TRBJ2-2	20	CASSSTAVSGRALDTGELFF	TGTGCCAGCAGCTCTACAGCTGTTAGCGGGAGGGCCTTGGACACCGGGGAGCTGTTTTTT
few	-	TRBV20-1	TRBJ1-6	14	CSARAGGGNSPLHF	TGCAGTGCTAGGGCCGGGGGGGGTAATTCACCCCTCCACTTT
many	-	TRBV28	TRBJ1-2	12	CASHGARNGYTF	TGTGCCAGCCATGGGGCCAGGAATGGCTACACCTTC
-	-	TRBV30	TRBJ1-1	17	CAWSVLQRGRSNTEAFF	TGTGCCTGGAGTGTTCTGCAGAGAGGTCGGAGCAACACTGAAGCTTTCTTT
few	-	TRBV25-1	TRBJ1-1	14	CASSELGGGSEAFF	TGTGCCAGCAGTGAATTGGGGGGGGGATCGGAGGCTTTCTTT
few	-	TRBV19	TRBJ2-5	15	CASSIGTQYQETQYF	TGTGCCAGTAGTATCGGGACTCAGTACCAAGAGACCCAGTACTTC
-	-	TRBV20-1	TRBJ1-1	13	CSATGTKNTEAFF	TGCAGTGCTACCGGGACAAAGAACACTGAAGCTTTCTTT
-	-	TRBV29-1	TRBJ1-1	14	CSPPLRDVVTEAFF	TGCAGCCCCCCCCTCAGGGATGTTGTCACTGAAGCTTTCTTT
-	TRBD2	TRBV5-5	TRBJ2-5	19	CASSRTGLAGANLEETQYF	TGTGCCAGCAGCCGCACGGGACTAGCGGGCGCCAACCTAGAAGAGACCCAGTACTTC
many	-	TRBV15	TRBJ2-5	14	CATSQTLTQETQYF	TGTGCCACCAGCCAGACACTTACACAAGAGACCCAGTACTTC
-	-	TRBV4-1	TRBJ1-4	14	CASSPGTANEKLFF	TGCGCCAGCTCCCCCGGGACTGCTAATGAAAAACTGTTTTTT
many	-	TRBV7-3	TRBJ2-7	15	CASSLMGGSSGEQYF	TGTGCCAGCAGCTTAATGGGGGGTTCGTCTGGCGAGCAGTACTTC
many	-	TRBV12-5	TRBJ2-7	18	CASGLVRGDYAVSYEQYF	TGTGCTAGTGGTTTGGTACGGGGAGACTATGCAGTATCTTACGAGCAGTACTTC
many	-	TRBV11-2	TRBJ2-7	17	CASSLGVRAGADYEQYF	TGTGCCAGCAGCTTAGGGGTTCGGGCGGGGGCGGATTACGAGCAGTACTTC
few	TRBD2	TRBV11-2	TRBJ2-3	16	CASSQGTSASTDTQYF	TGTGCCAGCAGCCAAGGGACTAGCGCGAGCACAGATACGCAGTATTTT
few	TRBD1	TRBV4-3	TRBJ2-5	15	CASSAGTGGAETQYF	TGCGCCAGCAGCGCAGGGACAGGGGGCGCAGAGACCCAGTACTTC
many	-	TRBV20-1	TRBJ1-1	13	CSARLARNTEAFF	TGCAGTGCGCGGCTAGCGCGGAACACTGAAGCTTTCTTT
-	TRBD1	TRBV6-5	TRBJ1-5	14	CASSYGTANQPQHF	TGTGCCAGCAGTTACGGGACAGCTAATCAGCCCCAGCATTTT
-	-	TRBV12-5	TRBJ2-1	14	CASGNGRTYNEQFF	TGTGCTAGTGGCAATGGTAGGACCTACAATGAGCAGTTCTTC
-	TRBD2	TRBV7-2	TRBJ2-5	15	CASSLGEGLVKTQYF	TGTGCCAGCAGCCTAGGGGAAGGACTAGTTAAGACCCAGTACTTC
-	TRBD2	TRBV10-3	TRBJ2-7	14	CATRTSGRVYEQYF	TGTGCCACGAGGACTAGCGGAAGAGTCTACGAGCAGTACTTC
-	-	TRBV20-1	TRBJ2-7	15	CSARDVAGSSYEQYF	TGCAGTGCTAGAGATGTGGCGGGGTCCTCCTACGAGCAGTACTTC